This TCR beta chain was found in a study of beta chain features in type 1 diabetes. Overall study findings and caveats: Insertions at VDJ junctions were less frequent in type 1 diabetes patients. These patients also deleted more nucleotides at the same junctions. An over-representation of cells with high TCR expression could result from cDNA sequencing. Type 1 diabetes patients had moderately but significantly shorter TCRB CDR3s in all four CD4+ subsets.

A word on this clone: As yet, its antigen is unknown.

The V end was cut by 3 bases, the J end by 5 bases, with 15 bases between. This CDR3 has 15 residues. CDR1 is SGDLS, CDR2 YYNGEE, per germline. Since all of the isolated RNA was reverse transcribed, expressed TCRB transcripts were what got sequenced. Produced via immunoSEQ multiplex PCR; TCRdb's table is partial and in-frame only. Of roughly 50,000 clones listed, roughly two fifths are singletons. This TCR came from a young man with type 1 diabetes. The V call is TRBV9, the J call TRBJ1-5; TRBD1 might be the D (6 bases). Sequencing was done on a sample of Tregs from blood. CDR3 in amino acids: CASSASGHGDQPQHF. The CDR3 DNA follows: TGTGCCAGCAGCGCATCGGGACACGGTGATCAGCCCCAGCATTTT.